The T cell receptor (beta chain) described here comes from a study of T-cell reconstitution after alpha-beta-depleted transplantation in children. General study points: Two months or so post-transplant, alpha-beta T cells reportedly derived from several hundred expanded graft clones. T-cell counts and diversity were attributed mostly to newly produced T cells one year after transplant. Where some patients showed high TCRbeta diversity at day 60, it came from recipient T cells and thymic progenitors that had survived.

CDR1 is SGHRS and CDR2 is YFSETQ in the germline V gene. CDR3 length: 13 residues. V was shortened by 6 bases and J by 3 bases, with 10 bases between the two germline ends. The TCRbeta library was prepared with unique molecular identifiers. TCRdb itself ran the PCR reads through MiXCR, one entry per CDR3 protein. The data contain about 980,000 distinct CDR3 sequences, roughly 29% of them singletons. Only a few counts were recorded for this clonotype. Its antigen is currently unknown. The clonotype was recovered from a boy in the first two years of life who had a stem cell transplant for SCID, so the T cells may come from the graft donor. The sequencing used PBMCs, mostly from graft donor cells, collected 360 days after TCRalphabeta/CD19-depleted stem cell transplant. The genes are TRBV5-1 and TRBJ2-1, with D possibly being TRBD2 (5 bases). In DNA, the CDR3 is TGCGCCAGCAAGGTAGGGAGCTACAATGAGCAGTTCTTC. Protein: CASKVGSYNEQFF.